This TCR beta chain was sequenced in a study of blood T cells in healthy people across ages. Study information: Using template switching, researchers captured about one barcoded beta molecule for each two T cells. Findings of the study overall: With age, beta diversity per million T cells declined roughly linearly, significantly by 30 to 40.

This clonotype was observed many times. Its target is unknown. A much larger clone is a single base away; this may be a read error. Combining a sample-barcoded 5' primer with a J-beta primer mix, a second PCR ran for roughly 7 to 12 cycles. Each CDR3 protein is one row after TCRdb ran MiXCR on the 5' RACE reads. The sample comprises about 590,000 distinct CDR3 sequences, 25% to 30% of which are singletons, and approximately 14% rests with the top ten. Each of the donors had approximately 10 milliliters of peripheral blood drawn into EDTA-treated Vacutainer tubes. The germline V gene encodes CDR1 SGHDT and CDR2 YYEEEE. J was trimmed by 7 bases and V by 1 base; bases with no gene match: 9. The CDR3 runs to 17 residues.

The sequencing input was blood. The J gene is TRBJ2-7, the V gene TRBV5-6; TRBD2 aligns across 15 bases. The clonotype originates from an elderly woman in good health. The CDR3 DNA reads TGTGCCAGCAGCTTGTACTCCGGGACTAGCGGGGGGAATGAGCAGTACTTC. Its protein is CASSLYSGTSGGNEQYF.